This TCR beta chain is from a study of shared clonotypes between healthy human individuals. Profiled with immunoSEQ multiplex PCR; TCRdb holds only in-frame clones, not every one. The data contain 490,000 or so clones, 76% of them singletons. The CDR3 covers 16 residues. This sequence joins TRBV1 and TRBJ2-7; no check of the table's D call, TRBD2, against the DNA was made. TRBV1 is listed as a pseudogene. This TCR was recovered from a woman in her forties in good health. Some clones in this sample may be carry-over from other donors' samples. The sequencing sample was made of PBMCs. CDR3 sequence: CTSSQDGTSGMGEQYF. CDR3 bases: TGCACCAGCAGCCAAGATGGGACTAGCGGGATGGGCGAGCAGTACTTC.